The rows below give T cell receptor beta chains drawn from one sample of a study of blood T cell repertoires in COVID-19. The method was immunoSEQ multiplex PCR; TCRdb's version includes in-frame clones alone and lacks a portion of them. The data show approximately 250,000 clones, 86% seen once. The sequenced material came from peripheral blood. These receptors all stem from a woman aged 70 to 79 with COVID-19, enrolled during active disease. CDR3s include the opening cysteine and the closing phenylalanine or tryptophan. Each record gives: J gene, clone size, V gene, D gene, CDR3 DNA, CDR3 protein. D genes are given only for firm matches. The size of a clone is reported for some rows only, either as once, few or many, or as a class for expanded clones.

J gene: TRBJ2-1; clone size: .; V gene: TRBV6-4; D gene: .; CDR3 DNA: TGTGCCAGCAGTGAAGTAGCCGATACCTACAATGAGCAGTTCTTC; CDR3 protein: CASSEVADTYNEQFF
J gene: TRBJ1-1; clone size: .; V gene: TRBV6-5; D gene: .; CDR3 DNA: TGTGCCAGCAGTTACCCCCGCGGGGAGAGAACTGAAGCTTTCTTT; CDR3 protein: CASSYPRGERTEAFF
J gene: TRBJ1-1; clone size: .; V gene: TRBV13; D gene: .; CDR3 DNA: TGTGCCAGCAGCTTAGATCGGGGAATGGGCACTGAAGCTTTCTTT; CDR3 protein: CASSLDRGMGTEAFF
J gene: TRBJ1-1; clone size: .; V gene: TRBV11-2; D gene: .; CDR3 DNA: TGTGCCAGCAGCTTCCGTCCAGCTGAAGCTTTCTTT; CDR3 protein: CASSFRPAEAFF
J gene: TRBJ2-3; clone size: .; V gene: TRBV5-1; D gene: TRBD1; CDR3 DNA: TGCGCCAGCAGCTGGGACAGCCACACAGATACGCAGTATTTT; CDR3 protein: CASSWDSHTDTQYF
J gene: TRBJ2-5; clone size: .; V gene: TRBV4-1; D gene: .; CDR3 DNA: TGCGCCAGCAGCCAAGTAGGGGTAACGGGAGAGACCCAGTACTTC; CDR3 protein: CASSQVGVTGETQYF
J gene: TRBJ2-3; clone size: .; V gene: TRBV6-5; D gene: .; CDR3 DNA: TGTGCCAGCAGTTACCTGGACACCAGCACAGATACGCAGTATTTT; CDR3 protein: CASSYLDTSTDTQYF
J gene: TRBJ1-2; clone size: .; V gene: TRBV29-1; D gene: .; CDR3 DNA: TGCAGCGTTAGAAGCCTTAACTATGGCTACACCTTC; CDR3 protein: CSVRSLNYGYTF
J gene: TRBJ1-1; clone size: .; V gene: TRBV29-1; D gene: .; CDR3 DNA: TGCAGCGTTGAAAGGTGGGGGGGAACTGAAGCTTTCTTT; CDR3 protein: CSVERWGGTEAFF
J gene: TRBJ2-1; clone size: .; V gene: TRBV29-1; D gene: .; CDR3 DNA: TGCAGCGTTGAAGGGCATATGGCGGGGGCCCGACCAGGTGAGCAGTTCTTC; CDR3 protein: CSVEGHMAGARPGEQFF
J gene: TRBJ1-1; clone size: once; V gene: TRBV6-4; D gene: TRBD1; CDR3 DNA: TGTGCCAGCAGAGGACAGGTAGGACAGGCTTTCTTT; CDR3 protein: CASRGQVGQAFF
J gene: TRBJ1-5; clone size: .; V gene: TRBV5-6; D gene: TRBD1; CDR3 DNA: TGTGCCAGCAGCGTCGGGACAGGGGGCAATCAGCCCCAGCATTTT; CDR3 protein: CASSVGTGGNQPQHF
J gene: TRBJ2-7; clone size: .; V gene: TRBV7-8; D gene: TRBD1; CDR3 DNA: TGTGCCAGCAGCCACCGACAGGGGCAGAAGGACGAGCAGTACTTC; CDR3 protein: CASSHRQGQKDEQYF
J gene: TRBJ1-1; clone size: .; V gene: TRBV3-1/TRBV3-2; D gene: .; CDR3 DNA: TGTGCCAGCAGCCAAGATAGTCGCGGCAGACTGAACACTGAAGCTTTCTTT; CDR3 protein: CASSQDSRGRLNTEAFF
J gene: TRBJ1-1; clone size: .; V gene: TRBV11-3; D gene: .; CDR3 DNA: TGTGCCAGCAGCTTAGATTCGGGGGGCGGCACTGAAGCTTTCTTT; CDR3 protein: CASSLDSGGGTEAFF
J gene: TRBJ1-1; clone size: .; V gene: TRBV10-3; D gene: .; CDR3 DNA: TGTGCCATCAGTGAAGAGGCATTTGAAGCTTTCTTT; CDR3 protein: CAISEEAFEAFF
J gene: TRBJ1-1; clone size: .; V gene: TRBV10-1; D gene: TRBD1; CDR3 DNA: TGCGCCAGCAGTGAGTCAACGACAGGGTTTACTGAAGCTTTCTTT; CDR3 protein: CASSESTTGFTEAFF
J gene: TRBJ1-1; clone size: .; V gene: TRBV27; D gene: TRBD1; CDR3 DNA: TGTGCCAGTTCGTGGACAGGGGACACTGAAGCTTTCTTT; CDR3 protein: CASSWTGDTEAFF
J gene: TRBJ1-2; clone size: .; V gene: TRBV19; D gene: .; CDR3 DNA: TGTGCCAGTAGTATACGGGCAGGGGAGGGCTACACCTTC; CDR3 protein: CASSIRAGEGYTF
J gene: TRBJ2-7; clone size: .; V gene: TRBV9; D gene: TRBD2; CDR3 DNA: TGTGCCAGCAGCGTAGGTAGCGGGGGTTACGAGCAGTACTTC; CDR3 protein: CASSVGSGGYEQYF
J gene: TRBJ2-5; clone size: .; V gene: TRBV12-5; D gene: .; CDR3 DNA: TGTGCTAGTGGTTTGATGGTTACTCAAGAGACCCAGTACTTC; CDR3 protein: CASGLMVTQETQYF
J gene: TRBJ2-7; clone size: .; V gene: TRBV5-1; D gene: TRBD1; CDR3 DNA: TGCGCCAGCAGCTTGACGACAGGGAATTCCTACGAGCAGTACTTC; CDR3 protein: CASSLTTGNSYEQYF
J gene: TRBJ2-3; clone size: .; V gene: TRBV7-2; D gene: TRBD2; CDR3 DNA: TGTGCCAGCAGCTTAGCGAATGACCAGCGGGGACTCACAGATACGCAGTATTTT; CDR3 protein: CASSLANDQRGLTDTQYF
J gene: TRBJ1-1; clone size: .; V gene: TRBV30; D gene: .; CDR3 DNA: TGTGCCTGGAGAACCGGACTGGAAGCTTTCTTT; CDR3 protein: CAWRTGLEAFF
J gene: TRBJ1-4; clone size: .; V gene: TRBV19; D gene: TRBD1; CDR3 DNA: TGTGCCAGTAGTATACAGGGGGATGAAAAACTGTTTTTT; CDR3 protein: CASSIQGDEKLFF
J gene: TRBJ2-1; clone size: .; V gene: TRBV7-2; D gene: TRBD2; CDR3 DNA: TGTGCCAGCTATCTAGCGGGGTTAGGTGAGCAGTTCTTC; CDR3 protein: CASYLAGLGEQFF
J gene: TRBJ2-1; clone size: .; V gene: TRBV4-2; D gene: .; CDR3 DNA: TGTGCCAGCAGCCAAGATAACAGGGGGAGGGATGAGCAGTTCTTC; CDR3 protein: CASSQDNRGRDEQFF
J gene: TRBJ1-3; clone size: .; V gene: TRBV5-1; D gene: TRBD1; CDR3 DNA: TGCGCCAGCAGCTTGGCCGGACAGGGAGCTGGAAACACCATATATTTT; CDR3 protein: CASSLAGQGAGNTIYF
J gene: TRBJ1-5; clone size: .; V gene: TRBV5-6; D gene: .; CDR3 DNA: TGTGCCAGCAGCTTGGCTGGTCGGAGCAATCAGCCCCAGCATTTT; CDR3 protein: CASSLAGRSNQPQHF
J gene: TRBJ2-7; clone size: .; V gene: TRBV10-2; D gene: .; CDR3 DNA: TGCGCCAGCAGGAGGGAATCCGAGCAGTACTTC; CDR3 protein: CASRRESEQYF
J gene: TRBJ1-1; clone size: .; V gene: TRBV2; D gene: .; CDR3 DNA: TGTGCCAGCAGTCCCGTGGGGCCACCTTACACTGAAGCTTTCTTT; CDR3 protein: CASSPVGPPYTEAFF
J gene: TRBJ2-1; clone size: .; V gene: TRBV7-9; D gene: TRBD2; CDR3 DNA: TGTGCCAGCAAGAATATAGCGGGGGGGCTGATGGATGAGCAGTTCTTC; CDR3 protein: CASKNIAGGLMDEQFF
J gene: TRBJ1-5; clone size: .; V gene: TRBV6-5; D gene: TRBD1; CDR3 DNA: TGTGCCAGCAGTTCCAGGACAGGGGGCAATCAGCCCCAGCATTTT; CDR3 protein: CASSSRTGGNQPQHF
J gene: TRBJ1-1; clone size: .; V gene: TRBV4-1; D gene: TRBD1; CDR3 DNA: TGCGCCAGCAGCCAAGATCCTGGGGACAGAATGAATACTGAAGCTTTCTTT; CDR3 protein: CASSQDPGDRMNTEAFF
J gene: TRBJ1-5; clone size: .; V gene: TRBV27; D gene: .; CDR3 DNA: TGTGCCAGCAGCGAGACAGACTATCAGCCCCAGCATTTT; CDR3 protein: CASSETDYQPQHF
J gene: TRBJ1-3; clone size: .; V gene: TRBV6-1; D gene: .; CDR3 DNA: TGTGCCAGCAGTGAGCGGTGGGCTGGAAACACCATATATTTT; CDR3 protein: CASSERWAGNTIYF
J gene: TRBJ1-1; clone size: .; V gene: TRBV18; D gene: .; CDR3 DNA: TGTGCCAGCTCCCCGGCGGGCTTGATGAACACTGAAGCTTTCTTT; CDR3 protein: CASSPAGLMNTEAFF
J gene: TRBJ1-4; clone size: .; V gene: TRBV12-3/TRBV12-4; D gene: .; CDR3 DNA: TGTGCCAGCAGTTTTCGGGGTGAAAAACTGTTTTTT; CDR3 protein: CASSFRGEKLFF
J gene: TRBJ2-3; clone size: .; V gene: TRBV7-2; D gene: TRBD2; CDR3 DNA: TGTGCCAGCAGCTTAGGGAGCGGGGGGGCATCCACAGATACGCAGTATTTT; CDR3 protein: CASSLGSGGASTDTQYF
J gene: TRBJ2-1; clone size: .; V gene: TRBV30; D gene: .; CDR3 DNA: TGTGCCTGGGGGAAAGGGTCCAGGGCCTCGGGCAATGAGCAGTTCTTC; CDR3 protein: CAWGKGSRASGNEQFF
J gene: TRBJ2-1; clone size: .; V gene: TRBV10-3; D gene: .; CDR3 DNA: TGTGCCATCACCCGGGACAAGTCCTACAATGAGCAGTTCTTC; CDR3 protein: CAITRDKSYNEQFF
J gene: TRBJ2-5; clone size: few; V gene: TRBV19; D gene: .; CDR3 DNA: TGTGCCAGTAGTATTGGCGGGCTCCAAGAGACCCAGTACTTC; CDR3 protein: CASSIGGLQETQYF
J gene: TRBJ2-1; clone size: .; V gene: TRBV7-9; D gene: .; CDR3 DNA: TGTGCCAGCGCAAAGGTACTAGAGCAGTTCTTC; CDR3 protein: CASAKVLEQFF
J gene: TRBJ1-5; clone size: once; V gene: TRBV6-4; D gene: .; CDR3 DNA: TGTGCCAGCAGTCCTCCACAGGCTAGGAATCAGCCCCAGCATTTT; CDR3 protein: CASSPPQARNQPQHF
J gene: TRBJ1-2; clone size: .; V gene: TRBV3-1/TRBV3-2; D gene: TRBD1; CDR3 DNA: TGTGCCACCTACAGGGGAAGTGGCTACACCTTC; CDR3 protein: CATYRGSGYTF
J gene: TRBJ1-6; clone size: .; V gene: TRBV19; D gene: .; CDR3 DNA: TGTGCCAGTAGGCAGAACAGGGAGGGGGTGTTTTCACCCCTCCACTTT; CDR3 protein: CASRQNREGVFSPLHF
J gene: TRBJ2-3; clone size: .; V gene: TRBV27; D gene: TRBD1; CDR3 DNA: TGTGCCAGCAGCCCGCCAACAGGCAGGGGGAGCACAGATACGCAGTATTTT; CDR3 protein: CASSPPTGRGSTDTQYF
J gene: TRBJ2-5; clone size: .; V gene: TRBV6-5; D gene: TRBD2; CDR3 DNA: TGTGCCAGCAGTTACGGAGCAAGCGGGGGAAAAGAGACCCAGTACTTC; CDR3 protein: CASSYGASGGKETQYF
J gene: TRBJ2-3; clone size: .; V gene: TRBV7-3; D gene: .; CDR3 DNA: TGTGCCAGCAGCTTAGGCCTAGAGGCAGATACGCAGTATTTT; CDR3 protein: CASSLGLEADTQYF
J gene: TRBJ1-2; clone size: .; V gene: TRBV5-1; D gene: TRBD1; CDR3 DNA: TGCGCCAGCAGCTTGGGGGGGACAGCAAAGGACTACACCTTC; CDR3 protein: CASSLGGTAKDYTF